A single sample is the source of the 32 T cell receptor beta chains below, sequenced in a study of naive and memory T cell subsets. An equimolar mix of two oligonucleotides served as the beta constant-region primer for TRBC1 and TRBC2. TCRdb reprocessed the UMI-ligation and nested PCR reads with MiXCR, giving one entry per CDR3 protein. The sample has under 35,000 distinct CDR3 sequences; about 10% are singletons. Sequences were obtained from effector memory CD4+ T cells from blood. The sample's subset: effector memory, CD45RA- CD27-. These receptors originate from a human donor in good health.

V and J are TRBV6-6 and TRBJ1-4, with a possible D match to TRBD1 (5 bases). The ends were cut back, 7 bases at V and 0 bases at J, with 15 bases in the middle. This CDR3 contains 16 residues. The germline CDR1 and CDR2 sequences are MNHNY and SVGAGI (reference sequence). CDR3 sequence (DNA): TGTGCCAGCAAAAAGGGAGGGGTAACAACTAATGAAAAACTGTTTTTT. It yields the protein CASKKGGVTTNEKLFF.

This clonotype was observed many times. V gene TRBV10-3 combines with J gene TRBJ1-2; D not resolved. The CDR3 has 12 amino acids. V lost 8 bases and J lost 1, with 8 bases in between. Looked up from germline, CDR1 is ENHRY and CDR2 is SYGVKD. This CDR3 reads CAISQVNYGYTF. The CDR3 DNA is TGTGCCATCTCCCAGGTTAACTATGGCTACACCTTC.

DNA of the CDR3: TGTGCCAGCAGTTCCTCCACAAGGGGCAAAAACATTCAGTACTTC. It translates to CASSSSTRGKNIQYF. This chain connects TRBV6-2 or TRBV6-3 to TRBJ2-4; weak D call: TRBD1 (5 bases). This CDR3 region has 15 residues. V was cut by 4 bases and J by 3 bases, with 13 bases left in between. Germline lookup yields CDR1 MNHEY and CDR2 SVGEGT.

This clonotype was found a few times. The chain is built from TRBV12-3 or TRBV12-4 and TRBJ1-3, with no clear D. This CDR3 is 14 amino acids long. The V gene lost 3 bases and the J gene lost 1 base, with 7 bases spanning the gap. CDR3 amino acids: CASSLAKSGNTIYF. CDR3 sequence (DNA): TGTGCCAGCAGTTTGGCTAAATCTGGAAACACCATATATTTT.

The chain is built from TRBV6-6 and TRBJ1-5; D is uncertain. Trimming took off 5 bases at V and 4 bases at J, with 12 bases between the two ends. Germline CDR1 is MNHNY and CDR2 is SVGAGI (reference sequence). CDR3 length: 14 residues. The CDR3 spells CASSLKGQNQPQHF. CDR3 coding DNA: TGTGCCAGCAGTCTTAAGGGTCAGAATCAGCCCCAGCATTTT.

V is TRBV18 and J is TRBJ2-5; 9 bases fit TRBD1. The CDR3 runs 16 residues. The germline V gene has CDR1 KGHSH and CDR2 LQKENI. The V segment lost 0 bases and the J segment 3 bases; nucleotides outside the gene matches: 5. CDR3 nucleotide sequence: TGTGCCAGCTCACCACCGACGACAGGGGGAAAAGAGACCCAGTACTTC. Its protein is CASSPPTTGGKETQYF. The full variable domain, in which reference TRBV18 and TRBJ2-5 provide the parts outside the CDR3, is NAGVMQNPRHLVRRRGQEARLRCSPMKGHSHVYWYRQLPEEGLKFMVYLQKENIIDESGMPKERFSAEFPKEGPSILRIQQVVRGDSAAYFCASSPPTTGGKETQYFGPGTRLLVL.

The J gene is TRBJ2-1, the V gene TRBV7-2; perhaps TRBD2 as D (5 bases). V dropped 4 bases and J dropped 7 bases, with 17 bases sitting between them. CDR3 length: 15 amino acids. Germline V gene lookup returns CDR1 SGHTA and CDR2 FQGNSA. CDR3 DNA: TGTGCCAGCAGCTCGTTTGAGAGACCGGGGAATGAGCAGTTCTTC. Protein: CASSSFERPGNEQFF.

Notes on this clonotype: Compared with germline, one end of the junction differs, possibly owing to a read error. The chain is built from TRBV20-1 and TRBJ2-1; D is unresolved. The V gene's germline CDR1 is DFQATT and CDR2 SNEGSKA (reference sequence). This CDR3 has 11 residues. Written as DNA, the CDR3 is TGCAGTGCTAGTATTCGCAATGAGCAATTCTTC. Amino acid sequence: CSASIRNEQFF.

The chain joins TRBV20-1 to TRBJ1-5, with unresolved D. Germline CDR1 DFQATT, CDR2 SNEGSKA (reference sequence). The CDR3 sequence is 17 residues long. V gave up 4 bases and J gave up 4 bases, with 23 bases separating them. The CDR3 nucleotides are TGCAGTGCTACAGCCGAGGGAGGAAGTTTACGAAATCAGCCCCAGCATTTT. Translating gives CSATAEGGSLRNQPQHF.

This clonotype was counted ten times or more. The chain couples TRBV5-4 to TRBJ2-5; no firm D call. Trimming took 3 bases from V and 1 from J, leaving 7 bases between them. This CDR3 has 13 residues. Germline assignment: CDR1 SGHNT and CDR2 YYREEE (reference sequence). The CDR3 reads CASSSGPQETQYF. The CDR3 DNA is TGTGCCAGCAGCTCGGGCCCCCAAGAGACCCAGTACTTC.

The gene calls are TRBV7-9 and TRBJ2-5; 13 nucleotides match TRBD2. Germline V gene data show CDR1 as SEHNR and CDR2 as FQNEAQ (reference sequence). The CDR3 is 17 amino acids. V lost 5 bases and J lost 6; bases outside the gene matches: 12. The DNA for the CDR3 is TGTGCCAGCAGCCCCCACCCTAGGACTAGCGGGAGTAAGACCCAGTACTTC. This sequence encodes CASSPHPRTSGSKTQYF.

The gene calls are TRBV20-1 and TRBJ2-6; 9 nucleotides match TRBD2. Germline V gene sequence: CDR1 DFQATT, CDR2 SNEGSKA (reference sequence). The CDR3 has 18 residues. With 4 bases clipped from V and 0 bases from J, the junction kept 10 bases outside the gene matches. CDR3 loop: CSATMGLAGNSGANVLTF. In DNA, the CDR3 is TGCAGTGCTACCATGGGTCTAGCGGGAAACTCTGGGGCCAACGTCCTGACTTTC.

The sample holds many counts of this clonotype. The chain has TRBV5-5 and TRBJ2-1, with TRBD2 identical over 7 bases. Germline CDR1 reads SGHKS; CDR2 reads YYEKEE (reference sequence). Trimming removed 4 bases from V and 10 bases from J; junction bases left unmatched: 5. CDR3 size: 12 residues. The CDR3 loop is CASSGGGREQFF. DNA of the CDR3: TGTGCCAGCAGCGGGGGGGGAAGAGAGCAGTTCTTC.

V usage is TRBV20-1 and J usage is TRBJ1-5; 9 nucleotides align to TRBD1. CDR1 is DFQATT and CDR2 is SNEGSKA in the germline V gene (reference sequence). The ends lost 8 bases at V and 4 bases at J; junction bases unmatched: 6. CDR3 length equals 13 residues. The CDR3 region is CSTGTGLNQPQHF. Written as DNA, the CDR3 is TGCAGTACCGGGACAGGGTTGAATCAGCCCCAGCATTTT.

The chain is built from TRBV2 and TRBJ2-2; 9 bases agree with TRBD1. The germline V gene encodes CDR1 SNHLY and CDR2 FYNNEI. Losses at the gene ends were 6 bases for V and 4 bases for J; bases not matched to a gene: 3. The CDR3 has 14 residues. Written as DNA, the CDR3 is TGTGCCAGCAGAAGGGACAGGGCCACCGGGGAGCTGTTTTTT. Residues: CASRRDRATGELFF.

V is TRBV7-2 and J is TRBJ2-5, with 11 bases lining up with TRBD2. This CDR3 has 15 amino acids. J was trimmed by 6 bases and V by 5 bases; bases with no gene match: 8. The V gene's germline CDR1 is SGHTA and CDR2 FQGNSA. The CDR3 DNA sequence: TGTGCCAGCAGCGCCCCAACTAGCGGGGGAAAGACCCAGTACTTC. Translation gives CASSAPTSGGKTQYF.

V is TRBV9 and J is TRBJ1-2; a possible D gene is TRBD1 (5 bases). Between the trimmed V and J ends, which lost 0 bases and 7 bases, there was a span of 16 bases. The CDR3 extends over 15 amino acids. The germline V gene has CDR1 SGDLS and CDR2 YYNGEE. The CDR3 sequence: CASSVVGGKTGGYTF. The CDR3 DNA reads TGTGCCAGCAGCGTAGTCGGGGGAAAGACGGGTGGCTACACCTTC.

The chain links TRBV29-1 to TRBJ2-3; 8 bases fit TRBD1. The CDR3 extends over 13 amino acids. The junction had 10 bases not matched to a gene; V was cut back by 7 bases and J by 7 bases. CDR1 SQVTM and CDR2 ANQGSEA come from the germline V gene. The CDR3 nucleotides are TGCAGCGCGATGACAGGGGCCTTTAATACGCAGTATTTT. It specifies CSAMTGAFNTQYF.

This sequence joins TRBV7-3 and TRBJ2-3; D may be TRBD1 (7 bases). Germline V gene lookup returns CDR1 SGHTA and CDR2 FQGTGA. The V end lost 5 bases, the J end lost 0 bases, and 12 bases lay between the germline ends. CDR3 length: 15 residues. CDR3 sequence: CASSGGGQSTDTQYF. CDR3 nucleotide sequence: TGTGCCAGCAGCGGAGGGGGACAGAGCACAGATACGCAGTATTTT.

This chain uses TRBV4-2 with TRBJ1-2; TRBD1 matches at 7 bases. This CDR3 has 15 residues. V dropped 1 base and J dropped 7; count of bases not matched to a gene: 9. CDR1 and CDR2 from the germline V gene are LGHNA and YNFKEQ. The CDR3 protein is CASSQAWRQGSGYTF. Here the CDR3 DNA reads TGTGCCAGCAGCCAAGCTTGGCGACAGGGAAGTGGCTACACCTTC.

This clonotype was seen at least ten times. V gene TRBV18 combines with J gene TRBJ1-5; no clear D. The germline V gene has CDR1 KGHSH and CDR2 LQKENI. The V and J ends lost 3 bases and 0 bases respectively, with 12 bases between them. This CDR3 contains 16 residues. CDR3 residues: CASSPGGQDSNQPQHF. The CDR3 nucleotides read TGTGCCAGCTCACCCGGAGGGCAGGATAGCAATCAGCCCCAGCATTTT.

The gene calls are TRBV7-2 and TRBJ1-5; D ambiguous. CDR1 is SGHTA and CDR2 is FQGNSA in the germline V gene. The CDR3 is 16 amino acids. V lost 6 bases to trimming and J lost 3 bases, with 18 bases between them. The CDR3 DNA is TGTGCCAGCAGTCACAAGCCTCGGGGATCCAATCAGCCCCAGCATTTT. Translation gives CASSHKPRGSNQPQHF. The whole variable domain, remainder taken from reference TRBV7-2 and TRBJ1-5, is GAGVSQSPSNKVTEKGKDVELRCDPISGHTALYWYRQSLGQGLEFLIYFQGNSAPDKSGLPSDRFSAERTGGSVSTLTIQRTQQEDSAVYLCASSHKPRGSNQPQHFGDGTRLSIL.

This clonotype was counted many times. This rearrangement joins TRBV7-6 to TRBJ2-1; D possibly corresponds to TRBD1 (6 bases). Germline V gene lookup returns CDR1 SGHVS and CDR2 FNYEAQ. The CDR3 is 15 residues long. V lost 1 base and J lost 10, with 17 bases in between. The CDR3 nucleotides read TGTGCCAGCAGCTTAGTTGGACCTCCCAGGGGAGAGCAGTTCTTC. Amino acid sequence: CASSLVGPPRGEQFF.

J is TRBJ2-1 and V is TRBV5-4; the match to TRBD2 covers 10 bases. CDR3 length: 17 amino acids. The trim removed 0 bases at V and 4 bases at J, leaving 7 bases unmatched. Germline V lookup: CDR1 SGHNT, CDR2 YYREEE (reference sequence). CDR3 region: CASSLGLAGGAYNEQFF. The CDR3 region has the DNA TGTGCCAGCAGCTTGGGGTTAGCGGGGGGCGCTTACAATGAGCAGTTCTTC.

The CDR3 sequence is CATTRTSGDEQFF. The DNA of the CDR3 is TGTGCCACCACAAGGACTAGCGGGGATGAGCAGTTCTTC. The V gene is TRBV19, the J gene TRBJ2-1, with 12 nucleotides matching TRBD2. CDR1 and CDR2 (germline): LNHDA, SQIVND (reference sequence). V lost 10 bases and J lost 8; bases outside the gene matches: 6. There are 13 residues in the CDR3.

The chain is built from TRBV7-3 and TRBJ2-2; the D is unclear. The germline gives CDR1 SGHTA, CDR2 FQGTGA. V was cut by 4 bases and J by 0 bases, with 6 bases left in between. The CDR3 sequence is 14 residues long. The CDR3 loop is CASSSSPNTGELFF. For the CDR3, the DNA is TGTGCCAGCAGCTCGTCGCCGAACACCGGGGAGCTGTTTTTT.

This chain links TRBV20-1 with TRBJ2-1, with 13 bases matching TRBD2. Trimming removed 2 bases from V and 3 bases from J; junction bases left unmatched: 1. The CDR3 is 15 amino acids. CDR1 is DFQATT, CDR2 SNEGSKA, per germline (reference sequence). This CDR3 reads CSARRTSGSYNEQFF. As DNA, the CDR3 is TGCAGTGCTAGAAGGACTAGCGGGAGCTACAATGAGCAGTTCTTC.

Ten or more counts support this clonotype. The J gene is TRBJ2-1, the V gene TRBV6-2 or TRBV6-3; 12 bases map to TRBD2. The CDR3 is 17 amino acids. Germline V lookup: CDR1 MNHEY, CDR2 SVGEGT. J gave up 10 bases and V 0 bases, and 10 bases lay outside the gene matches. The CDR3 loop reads CASSYSKASGGAGEQFF. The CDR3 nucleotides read TGTGCCAGCAGTTACTCGAAAGCTAGCGGGGGGGCCGGCGAGCAGTTCTTC.

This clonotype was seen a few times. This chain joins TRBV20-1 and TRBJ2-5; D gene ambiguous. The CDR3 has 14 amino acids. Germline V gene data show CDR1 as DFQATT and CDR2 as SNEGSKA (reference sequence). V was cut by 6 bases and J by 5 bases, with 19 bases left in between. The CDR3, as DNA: TGCAGTGCAACGAACATAGCCCTCAGGGAGACCCAGTACTTC. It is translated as CSATNIALRETQYF.

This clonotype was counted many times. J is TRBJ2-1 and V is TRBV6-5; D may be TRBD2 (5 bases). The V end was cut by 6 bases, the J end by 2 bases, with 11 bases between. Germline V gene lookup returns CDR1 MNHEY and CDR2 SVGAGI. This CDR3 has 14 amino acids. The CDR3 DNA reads TGTGCCAGCAGATTAATCGGGGCCTACAATGAGCAGTTCTTC. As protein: CASRLIGAYNEQFF.

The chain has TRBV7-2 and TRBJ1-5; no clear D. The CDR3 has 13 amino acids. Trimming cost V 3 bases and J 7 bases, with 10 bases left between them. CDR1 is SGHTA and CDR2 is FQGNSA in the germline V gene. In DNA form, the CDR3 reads TGTGCCAGCAGCTTGGTTGGGGAGCAGCCCCAGCATTTT. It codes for CASSLVGEQPQHF.

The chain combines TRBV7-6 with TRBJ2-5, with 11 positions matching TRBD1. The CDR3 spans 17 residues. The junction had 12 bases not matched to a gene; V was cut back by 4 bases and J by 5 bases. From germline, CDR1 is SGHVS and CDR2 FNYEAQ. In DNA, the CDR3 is TGTGCCAGCAGCTCCCGTGCCGGGACAGGGGGACGTGAGACCCAGTACTTC. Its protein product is CASSSRAGTGGRETQYF.